These T cell receptor beta chains were read from a single sample in a study of cytomegalovirus exposure and HLA in healthy donors. Sequencing was performed with immunoSEQ multiplex PCR; in TCRdb, only in-frame clones are kept and a portion is missing. Of hundreds of thousands of clones in the sample, 77% were seen once. Sequenced sample: PBMCs. The receptors were gathered from a woman in her sixties in good health and CMV-seropositive. Both conserved end residues are part of each CDR3. Each record gives: V gene, D gene, J gene, clone size, CDR3 protein, CDR3 DNA. The D gene is left open where the match is weak. Clone size is given for some rows only: seen once, a few or many times, or a class if the clone is expanded.

>TRBV6-1|-|TRBJ1-2|few
CASLTPGAILYGYTF
TGTGCCAGCCTCACCCCAGGGGCGATACTCTATGGCTACACCTTC
>TRBV10-3|-|TRBJ1-3|-
CAISQDSSGNTIYF
TGTGCCATCAGCCAGGACAGCTCTGGAAACACCATATATTTT
>TRBV18|TRBD1|TRBJ1-5|-
CASSAQGGDQPQHF
TGTGCCAGCTCAGCCCAGGGGGGTGATCAGCCCCAGCATTTT
>TRBV19|-|TRBJ2-7|-
CASSPGLTRPYEQYF
TGTGCCAGTAGCCCTGGACTCACCCGCCCCTACGAGCAGTACTTC
>TRBV7-2|-|TRBJ2-5|-
CASSFRDQETQYF
TGTGCCAGCAGCTTCAGGGATCAAGAGACCCAGTACTTC
>TRBV7-9|-|TRBJ2-2|-
CASSVRELGTGELFF
TGTGCCAGCAGCGTACGGGAGCTGGGCACCGGGGAGCTGTTTTTT
>TRBV5-1|TRBD2|TRBJ2-3|few
CASSLGLAGATDTQYF
TGCGCCAGCAGCCTGGGTTTAGCGGGGGCCACAGATACGCAGTATTTT
>TRBV9|-|TRBJ2-1|-
CASSVGQGGSYNEQFF
TGTGCCAGCAGCGTAGGTCAGGGAGGATCCTACAATGAGCAGTTCTTC
>TRBV10-3|TRBD2|TRBJ2-5|-
CAIRTSGGSQETQYF
TGTGCCATCAGGACTAGCGGGGGCTCCCAAGAGACCCAGTACTTC
>TRBV10-3|TRBD2|TRBJ2-5|-
CAISERGAGDTWETQYF
TGTGCCATCAGTGAGAGGGGAGCGGGAGACACATGGGAGACCCAGTACTTC
>TRBV7-9|-|TRBJ2-5|-
CASSAMGGGTQYF
TGTGCCAGCAGCGCGATGGGAGGGGGGACCCAGTACTTC
>TRBV27|TRBD1|TRBJ1-5|few
CASSLQDRGNGGQGQPQHF
TGTGCCAGCAGTTTACAGGACAGGGGGAACGGAGGGCAAGGTCAGCCCCAGCATTTT
>TRBV30|-|TRBJ1-2|-
CAWSFRGGSGGYTF
TGTGCCTGGAGTTTCCGGGGGGGCAGCGGTGGCTACACCTTC
>TRBV9|TRBD1|TRBJ2-7|-
CASSVRTGGDEQYF
TGTGCCAGCAGCGTCAGGACAGGGGGCGACGAGCAGTACTTC
>TRBV4-1|TRBD2|TRBJ2-3|-
CASSPRTSGRSDTQYF
TGCGCCAGCAGCCCGCGGACTAGCGGGAGGTCAGATACGCAGTATTTT
>TRBV4-3|TRBD1|TRBJ1-4|-
CASSQALQGANEKLFF
TGCGCCAGCAGCCAGGCCCTACAGGGGGCGAATGAAAAACTGTTTTTT
>TRBV2|-|TRBJ2-5|once
CASHRVLDQETQYF
TGTGCCAGCCATCGGGTACTAGATCAAGAGACCCAGTACTTC
>TRBV7-2|TRBD1|TRBJ2-7|-
CASSSRDRGLYEQYF
TGTGCCAGCAGCTCCCGGGACAGGGGGCTCTACGAGCAGTACTTC
>TRBV2|-|TRBJ2-7|-
CASTQGGTYEQYF
TGTGCCAGCACTCAGGGAGGAACCTACGAGCAGTACTTC
>TRBV10-3|-|TRBJ1-2|few
CAISESVSAYGYTF
TGTGCCATCAGTGAGTCGGTCAGCGCCTATGGCTACACCTTC
>TRBV7-9|-|TRBJ2-7|-
CASSSHGGSGYEQYF
TGTGCCAGCAGCTCGCACGGTGGTAGCGGCTACGAGCAGTACTTC
>TRBV14|-|TRBJ1-2|-
CASSQADRRLGYTF
TGTGCCAGCAGCCAAGCCGACAGGAGACTGGGCTACACCTTC
>TRBV6-5|-|TRBJ1-1|-
CASSYSAVMNTEAFF
TGTGCCAGCAGTTACTCGGCAGTCATGAACACTGAAGCTTTCTTT
>TRBV25-1|-|TRBJ2-1|-
CASSDRQTGLNEQFF
TGTGCCAGCAGTGACCGCCAAACAGGGCTCAATGAGCAGTTCTTC
>TRBV5-1|-|TRBJ1-1|-
CASSSQTNTEAFF
TGCGCCAGCAGCTCACAGACGAACACTGAAGCTTTCTTT
>TRBV7-9|TRBD1|TRBJ1-5|-
CASSMGFTGQGLNQPQHF
TGTGCCAGCAGCATGGGTTTCACGGGACAGGGCCTGAATCAGCCCCAGCATTTT
>TRBV10-3|TRBD2|TRBJ2-2|-
CAIKVAGEVGELFF
TGTGCCATCAAGGTAGCGGGAGAGGTCGGGGAGCTGTTTTTT
>TRBV18|TRBD1|TRBJ1-5|-
CASSPGTGEGQPQHF
TGTGCCAGCTCACCGGGGACAGGGGAAGGTCAGCCCCAGCATTTT
>TRBV28|TRBD1|TRBJ1-5|-
CASSLFQGAVQPQHF
TGTGCCAGCAGTTTATTCCAGGGGGCCGTTCAGCCCCAGCATTTT
>TRBV6-5|-|TRBJ2-1|-
CASSSSGPGRGGQFF
TGTGCCAGCAGTTCATCCGGGCCTGGCCGAGGGGGGCAGTTCTTC
>TRBV6-1|TRBD1|TRBJ1-5|-
CASSLRGTGDQPQHF
TGTGCCAGCAGTCTCCGCGGGACAGGGGATCAGCCCCAGCATTTT
>TRBV4-1|-|TRBJ2-7|-
CASSLLPSAASYEQYF
TGCGCCAGCAGCCTCCTCCCCAGTGCGGCCTCCTACGAGCAGTACTTC
>TRBV7-9|TRBD2|TRBJ2-1|-
CASSLGLAGGREQFF
TGTGCCAGCAGCCTCGGACTAGCGGGGGGGCGGGAGCAGTTCTTC
>TRBV7-6|-|TRBJ1-6|-
CASSLRQDRPLHF
TGTGCCAGCAGCTTAAGACAGGACAGACCCCTCCACTTT
>TRBV29-1|TRBD1|TRBJ1-2|-
CSVETYTGGGYTF
TGCAGCGTTGAGACTTACACAGGGGGCGGCTACACCTTC
>TRBV10-2|TRBD2|TRBJ2-1|-
CASELAGSSYNEQFF
TGCGCCAGCGAACTAGCGGGAAGCTCCTACAATGAGCAGTTCTTC
>TRBV27|TRBD2|TRBJ2-2|-
CASSLPAGRAGELFF
TGTGCCAGCAGTTTGCCGGCCGGGAGGGCCGGGGAGCTGTTTTTT
>TRBV29-1|-|TRBJ1-1|-
CSVEAWAGTEAFF
TGCAGCGTTGAAGCTTGGGCGGGCACTGAAGCTTTCTTT
>TRBV30|-|TRBJ1-3|once
CARTRASSGNTIYF
TGTGCCCGAACCAGGGCCAGCTCTGGAAACACCATATATTTT
>TRBV2|-|TRBJ1-2|-
CASSDREEGGYTF
TGTGCCAGCAGTGACAGGGAGGAGGGGGGCTACACCTTC
>TRBV7-9|TRBD1|TRBJ2-7|-
CASRFGQGMVEQYF
TGTGCCAGCAGGTTCGGACAGGGAATGGTCGAGCAGTACTTC
>TRBV19|TRBD1|TRBJ1-5|few
CASSIGQGGGQPQHF
TGTGCCAGTAGTATAGGACAGGGGGGAGGTCAGCCCCAGCATTTT
>TRBV5-1|TRBD1|TRBJ2-6|once
CASSSLGTGASGANVLTF
TGCGCCAGCAGCTCTCTAGGGACAGGGGCGTCTGGGGCCAACGTCCTGACTTTC
>TRBV15|TRBD2|TRBJ2-1|-
CATSKGASGDNEQFF
TGTGCCACCAGCAAGGGAGCTAGCGGGGACAATGAGCAGTTCTTC
>TRBV29-1|-|TRBJ1-4|-
CSAHRAANEKLFF
TGCAGCGCCCACAGGGCTGCTAATGAAAAACTGTTTTTT
>TRBV7-2|-|TRBJ1-2|-
CASSSWRGYTF
TGTGCCAGCAGCTCGTGGCGGGGCTACACCTTC
>TRBV2|TRBD2|TRBJ2-7|few
CASSDEGLAGGAYEQYF
TGTGCCAGCAGTGATGAAGGACTAGCGGGAGGGGCATACGAGCAGTACTTC
>TRBV11-3|-|TRBJ1-1|-
CASQSQGDTEAFF
TGTGCCAGCCAAAGTCAGGGTGACACTGAAGCTTTCTTT
>TRBV20-1|-|TRBJ1-2|-
CSASPDYGYTF
TGCAGTGCTAGCCCGGACTATGGCTACACCTTC
>TRBV9|-|TRBJ1-1|few
CASSVGVQMNTEAFF
TGTGCCAGCAGCGTAGGGGTACAGATGAACACTGAAGCTTTCTTT
>TRBV6-1|-|TRBJ1-2|few
CASFQRHLWGYTF
TGTGCCAGCTTTCAGAGACACCTTTGGGGCTACACCTTC
>TRBV2|-|TRBJ2-1|-
CASSDTSSYNEQFF
TGTGCCAGCAGTGACACAAGCTCCTACAATGAGCAGTTCTTC
>TRBV19|-|TRBJ1-5|-
CASSMWREGQPQHF
TGTGCCAGTAGTATGTGGAGGGAAGGTCAGCCCCAGCATTTT
>TRBV28|TRBD1|TRBJ1-1|-
CASIKDRDNTEAFF
TGTGCCAGCATCAAGGACAGGGACAACACTGAAGCTTTCTTT